These 9 T cell receptor beta chains were sequenced from one sample in a study of T-cell memory formation after mild COVID-19. TCRdb ran MiXCR on the 5' RACE reads and lists one entry per CDR3 protein. Among around 200,000 distinct CDR3 sequences listed, roughly a fifth were seen once. Sequenced: PBMCs or a T cell subset sorted from them (not recorded which). These TCRs come from an adult woman who had mild COVID-19 (a few samples of this study predate the infection). Cell type and time point are not known.

The rearrangement joins TRBV5-1 to TRBJ2-1, with a tentative D call TRBD2 (6 bases). The CDR3 totals 15 residues. The germline V gene has CDR1 SGHRS and CDR2 YFSETQ. The V gene lost 4 bases and the J gene lost 0 bases, with 11 bases spanning the gap. The CDR3 here is CASSTGDSSYNEQFF. CDR3 coding DNA: TGCGCCAGCAGCACGGGGGATAGCTCCTACAATGAGCAGTTCTTC.

This chain links TRBV12-3 or TRBV12-4 with TRBJ2-5; TRBD1 is a possible D gene (6 bases). V shed 1 base and J shed 5 bases, with 11 bases lying between them. The CDR3 totals 14 residues. The CDR3 DNA follows: TGTGCCAGCAGTTTAGAGGGGGTCGGGGAGACCCAGTACTTC. Translating it yields CASSLEGVGETQYF.

This clonotype was seen a few times. V and J are TRBV7-6 and TRBJ2-1, with unresolved D. V was cut by 2 bases and J by 10 bases, with 6 bases left in between. The CDR3 is 11 amino acids. From germline, CDR1 is SGHVS and CDR2 FNYEAQ. CDR3 in amino acids: CASSLLGEQFF. CDR3 sequence (DNA): TGTGCCAGCAGCTTATTAGGCGAGCAGTTCTTC.

The rearrangement joins TRBV29-1 to TRBJ2-3, with 8 bases lining up with TRBD2. Germline values: CDR1 SQVTM, CDR2 ANQGSEA. This CDR3 spans 14 amino acids. The V and J ends lost 7 bases and 2 bases, in that order; junction bases with no gene match: 8. CDR3 residues: CSAAPGGYTDTQYF. The CDR3 DNA reads TGCAGCGCTGCCCCGGGAGGGTACACAGATACGCAGTATTTT.

V gene TRBV5-1 combines with J gene TRBJ2-1; 7 nucleotides align to TRBD1. V shed 2 bases, J shed 1 base, and the junction held 6 bases outside the gene matches. Per the germline V gene, CDR1 is SGHRS and CDR2 is YFSETQ. The CDR3 loop spans 16 amino acids. CDR3 DNA sequence: TGCGCCAGCAGCTTTGTAGGGGGCTTTTCCTACAATGAGCAGTTCTTC. It yields the protein CASSFVGGFSYNEQFF.

This clonotype was recorded a few times. V is TRBV4-1 and J is TRBJ1-1, with 7 bases identical to TRBD1. The CDR3 has 15 residues. V dropped 1 base and J dropped 1; count of bases not matched to a gene: 3. CDR1 and CDR2 (germline): MGHRA, YSYEKL. The CDR3, as DNA: TGCGCCAGCAGCCAAGGACAGGGCCAGAACACTGAAGCTTTCTTT. Translated, it gives CASSQGQGQNTEAFF.

In its sample, this clonotype was seen a few times. The chain carries TRBV5-6 and TRBJ2-5, with 8 bases identical to TRBD1. The CDR3 sequence is 16 residues long. Germline-derived CDR1 and CDR2 are SGHDT and YYEEEE. The V gene end was trimmed by 0 bases and the J gene end by 4 bases; junction bases not matched to a gene: 8. The CDR3 sequence: CASSLGQGPLVETQYF. The DNA for the CDR3 is TGTGCCAGCAGCTTGGGACAGGGGCCCTTAGTAGAGACCCAGTACTTC.

This clonotype has more than one count but fewer than ten. The chain couples TRBV9 to TRBJ1-4; 9 bases map to TRBD1. After removal of 3 bases from V and 8 bases from J, the junction contained 8 bases not matched to a gene. This CDR3 comprises 15 residues. Germline CDR1 is SGDLS and CDR2 is YYNGEE. For the CDR3, the DNA is TGTGCCAGCAGCGCCGGGACAGGGTCGGGCGAAAAACTGTTTTTT. It translates to CASSAGTGSGEKLFF.

The chain recombines TRBV5-1 with TRBJ2-7; TRBD1 or TRBD2 may be the D gene (5 bases each). The CDR3 has 15 amino acids. Trimming stripped 1 base from V and 3 bases from J, with 14 bases between. The germline V gene has CDR1 SGHRS and CDR2 YFSETQ. In nucleotides, the CDR3 is TGCGCCAGCAGCTTGCGGGACCCCATTAACTACGAGCAGTACTTC. Protein: CASSLRDPINYEQYF. The full variable domain, with the rest looked up from reference TRBV5-1 and TRBJ2-7, is KAGVTQTPRYLIKTRGQQVTLSCSPISGHRSVSWYQQTPGQGLQFLFEYFSETQRNKGNFPGRFSGRQFSNSRSEMNVSTLELGDSALYLCASSLRDPINYEQYFGPGTRLTVT.